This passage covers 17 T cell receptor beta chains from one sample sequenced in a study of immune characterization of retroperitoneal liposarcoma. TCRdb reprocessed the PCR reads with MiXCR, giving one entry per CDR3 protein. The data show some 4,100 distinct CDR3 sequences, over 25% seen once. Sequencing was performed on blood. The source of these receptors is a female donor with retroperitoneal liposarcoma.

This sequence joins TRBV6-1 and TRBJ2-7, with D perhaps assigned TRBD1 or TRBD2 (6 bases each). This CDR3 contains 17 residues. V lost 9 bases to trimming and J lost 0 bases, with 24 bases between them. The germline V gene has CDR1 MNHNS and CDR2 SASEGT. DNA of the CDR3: TGTGCCAGTATTTTCTCACATGCGGGACAAAACTCCTACGAGCAGTACTTC. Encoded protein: CASIFSHAGQNSYEQYF.

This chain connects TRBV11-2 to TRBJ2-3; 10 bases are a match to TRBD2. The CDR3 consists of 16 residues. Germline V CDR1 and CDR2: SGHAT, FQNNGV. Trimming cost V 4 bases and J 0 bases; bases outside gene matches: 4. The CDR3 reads CASSSERGGSTDTQYF. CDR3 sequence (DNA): TGTGCCAGCAGCTCGGAGCGGGGGGGTAGCACAGATACGCAGTATTTT.

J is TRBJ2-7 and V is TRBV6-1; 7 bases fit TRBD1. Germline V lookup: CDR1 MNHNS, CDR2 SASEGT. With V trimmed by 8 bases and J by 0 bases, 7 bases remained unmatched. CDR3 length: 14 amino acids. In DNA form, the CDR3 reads TGTGCCAGCCGGGACAGCTATAGCTCCTACGAGCAGTACTTC. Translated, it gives CASRDSYSSYEQYF.

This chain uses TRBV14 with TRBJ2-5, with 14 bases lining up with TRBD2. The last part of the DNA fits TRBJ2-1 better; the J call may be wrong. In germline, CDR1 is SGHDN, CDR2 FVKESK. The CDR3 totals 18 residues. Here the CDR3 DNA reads TGTGCCAGCAGCCAAGGCCCGACTAGCGGGAGGGCCTGGGGTGAGCAGTTCTTC. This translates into CASSQGPTSGRAWGEQFF.

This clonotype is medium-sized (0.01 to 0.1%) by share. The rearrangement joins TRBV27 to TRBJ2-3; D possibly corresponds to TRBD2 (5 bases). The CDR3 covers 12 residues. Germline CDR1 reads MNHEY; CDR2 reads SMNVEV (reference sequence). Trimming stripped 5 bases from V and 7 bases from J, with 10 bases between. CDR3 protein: CASSQSGNTQYF. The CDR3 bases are TGTGCCAGCAGTCAGAGCGGTAATACGCAGTATTTT.

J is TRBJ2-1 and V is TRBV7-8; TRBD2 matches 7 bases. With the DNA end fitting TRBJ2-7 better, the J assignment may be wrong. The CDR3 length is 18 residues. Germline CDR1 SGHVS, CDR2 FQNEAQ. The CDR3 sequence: CASSLGGGSGVNTYEQYF. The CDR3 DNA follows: TGTGCCAGCAGCTTAGGGGGTGGAAGCGGGGTGAACACCTACGAGCAGTACTTC.

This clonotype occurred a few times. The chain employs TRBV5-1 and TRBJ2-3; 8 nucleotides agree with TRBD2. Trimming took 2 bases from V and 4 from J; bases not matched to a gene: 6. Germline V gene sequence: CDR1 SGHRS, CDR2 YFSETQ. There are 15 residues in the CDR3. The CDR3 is CASSLDLLAADTQYF. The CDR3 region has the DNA TGCGCCAGCAGCTTAGATTTACTAGCGGCAGATACGCAGTATTTT.

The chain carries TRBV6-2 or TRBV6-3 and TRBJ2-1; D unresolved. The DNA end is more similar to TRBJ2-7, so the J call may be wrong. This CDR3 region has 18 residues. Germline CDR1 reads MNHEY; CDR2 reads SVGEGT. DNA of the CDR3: TGTGCCAGCAGTTACTACGCTGACCTCCCCGGGTCCTACAATGAGCAGTACTTC. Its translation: CASSYYADLPGSYNEQYF.

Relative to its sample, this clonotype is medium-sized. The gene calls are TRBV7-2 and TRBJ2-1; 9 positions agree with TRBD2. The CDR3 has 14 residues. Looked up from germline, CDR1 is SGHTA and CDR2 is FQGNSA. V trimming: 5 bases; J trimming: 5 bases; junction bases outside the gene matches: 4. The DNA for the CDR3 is TGTGCCAGCAGCCGGACTAGCGACCACAATGAGCAGTTCTTC. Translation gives CASSRTSDHNEQFF.

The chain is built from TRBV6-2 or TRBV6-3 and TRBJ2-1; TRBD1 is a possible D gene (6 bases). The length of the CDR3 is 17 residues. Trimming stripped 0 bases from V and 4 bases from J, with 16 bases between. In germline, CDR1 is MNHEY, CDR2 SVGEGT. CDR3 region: CASSYSPPRGIYNEQFF. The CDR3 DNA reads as TGTGCCAGCAGTTACTCCCCACCGAGGGGGATTTACAATGAGCAGTTCTTC.

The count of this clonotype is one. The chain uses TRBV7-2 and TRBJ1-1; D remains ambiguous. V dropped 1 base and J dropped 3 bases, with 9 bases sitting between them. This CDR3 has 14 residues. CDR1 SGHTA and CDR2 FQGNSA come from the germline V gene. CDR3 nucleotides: TGTGCCAGCAGCTTAGGCCAACCTGACACTGAAGCTTTCTTT. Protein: CASSLGQPDTEAFF. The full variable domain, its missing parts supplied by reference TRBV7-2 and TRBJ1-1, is GAGVSQSPSNKVTEKGKDVELRCDPISGHTALYWYRQSLGQGLEFLIYFQGNSAPDKSGLPSDRFSAERTGGSVSTLTIQRTQQEDSAVYLCASSLGQPDTEAFFGQGTRLTVV.

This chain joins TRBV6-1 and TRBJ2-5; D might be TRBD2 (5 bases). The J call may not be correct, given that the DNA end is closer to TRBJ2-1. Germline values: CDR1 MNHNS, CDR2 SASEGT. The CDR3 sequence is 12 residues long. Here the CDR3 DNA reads TGTGCCACATCCCCCGGAGGCTACGAGCAGTTCTTC. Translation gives CATSPGGYEQFF.

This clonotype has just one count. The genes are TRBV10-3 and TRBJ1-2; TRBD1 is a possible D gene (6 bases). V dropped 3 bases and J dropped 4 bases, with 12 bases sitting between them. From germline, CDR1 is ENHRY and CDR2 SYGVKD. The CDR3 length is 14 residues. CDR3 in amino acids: CAISEEGDIYGYTF. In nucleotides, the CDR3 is TGTGCCATCAGTGAAGAAGGGGACATCTATGGCTACACCTTC.

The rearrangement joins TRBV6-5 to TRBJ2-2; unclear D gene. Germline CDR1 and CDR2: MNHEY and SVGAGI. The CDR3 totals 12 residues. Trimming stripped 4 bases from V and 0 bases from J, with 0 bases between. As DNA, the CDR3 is TGTGCCAGCAGTTCGAACACCGGGGAGCTGTTTTTT. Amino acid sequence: CASSSNTGELFF.

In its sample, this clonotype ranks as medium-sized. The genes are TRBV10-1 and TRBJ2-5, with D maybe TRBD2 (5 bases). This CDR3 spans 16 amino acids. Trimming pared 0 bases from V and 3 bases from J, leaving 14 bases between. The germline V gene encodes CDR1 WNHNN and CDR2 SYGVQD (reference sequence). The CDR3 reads CASSESRTFSKETQYF. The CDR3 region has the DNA TGCGCCAGCAGTGAGTCCCGGACTTTTAGCAAAGAGACCCAGTACTTC.

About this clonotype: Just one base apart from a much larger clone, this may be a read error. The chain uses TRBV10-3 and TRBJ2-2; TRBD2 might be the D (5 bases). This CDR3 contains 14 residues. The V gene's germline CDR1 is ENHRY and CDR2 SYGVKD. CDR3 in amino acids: CAISELGRAGERFF. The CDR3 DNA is TGTGCCATCAGTGAGTTAGGGCGCGCCGGGGAGCGGTTTTTT.

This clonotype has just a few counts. The CDR3 DNA follows: TGTGCCAGCAGCTTAATGGGGGTAGCAGGTTGGAATGAGCAGTACTTC. Amino acids: CASSLMGVAGWNEQYF. The chain uses TRBV7-3 and TRBJ2-5; D possibly matches TRBD1 or TRBD2 (5 bases each). The length of the CDR3 is 16 residues. From germline, CDR1 is SGHTA and CDR2 FQGTGA. The V gene lost 1 base and the J gene lost 11 bases, with 23 bases spanning the gap. Together with reference TRBV7-3 and TRBJ2-5, the CDR3 gives the full variable domain: GAGVSQTPSNKVTEKGKYVELRCDPISGHTALYWYRQSLGQGPEFLIYFQGTGAADDSGLPNDRFFAVRPEGSVSTLKIQRTERGDSAVYLCASSLMGVAGWNEQYFGPGTRLLVL.